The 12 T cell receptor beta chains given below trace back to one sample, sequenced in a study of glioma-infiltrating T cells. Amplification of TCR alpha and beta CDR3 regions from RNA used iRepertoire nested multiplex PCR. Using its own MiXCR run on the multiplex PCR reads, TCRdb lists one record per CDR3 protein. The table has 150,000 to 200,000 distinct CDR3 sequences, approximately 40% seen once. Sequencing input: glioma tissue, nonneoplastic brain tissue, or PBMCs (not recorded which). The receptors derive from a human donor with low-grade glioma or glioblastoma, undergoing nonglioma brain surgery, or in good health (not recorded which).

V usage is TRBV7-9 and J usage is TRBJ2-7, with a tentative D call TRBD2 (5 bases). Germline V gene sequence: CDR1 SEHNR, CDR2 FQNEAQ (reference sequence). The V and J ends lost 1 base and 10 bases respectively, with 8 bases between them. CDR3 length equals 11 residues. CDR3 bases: TGTGCCAGCAGCTTAGGGGAGTTACAGTACTTC. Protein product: CASSLGELQYF.

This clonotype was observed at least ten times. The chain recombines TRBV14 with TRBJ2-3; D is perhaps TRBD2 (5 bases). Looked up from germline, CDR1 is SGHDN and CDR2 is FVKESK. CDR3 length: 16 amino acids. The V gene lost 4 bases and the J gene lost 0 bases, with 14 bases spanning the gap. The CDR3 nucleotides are TGTGCCAGCAGCCCTCGGAGCGGCGGAAGCACAGATACGCAGTATTTT. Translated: CASSPRSGGSTDTQYF. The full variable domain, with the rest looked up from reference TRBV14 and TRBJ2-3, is EAGVTQFPSHSVIEKGQTVTLRCDPISGHDNLYWYRRVMGKEIKFLLHFVKESKQDESGMPNNRFLAERTGGTYSTLKVQPAELEDSGVYFCASSPRSGGSTDTQYFGPGTRLTVL.

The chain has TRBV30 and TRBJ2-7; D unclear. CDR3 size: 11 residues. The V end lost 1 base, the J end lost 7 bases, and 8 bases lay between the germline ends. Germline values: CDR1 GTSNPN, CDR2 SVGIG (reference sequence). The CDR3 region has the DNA TGTGCCTGGAGTGCCGGGCGGGAGCAGTACTTC. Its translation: CAWSAGREQYF.

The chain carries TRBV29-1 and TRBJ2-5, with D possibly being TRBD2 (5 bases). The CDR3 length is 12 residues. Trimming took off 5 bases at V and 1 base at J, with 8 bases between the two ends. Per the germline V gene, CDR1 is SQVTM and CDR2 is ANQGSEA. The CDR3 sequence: CSVPGSQETQYF. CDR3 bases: TGCAGCGTTCCGGGAAGCCAAGAGACCCAGTACTTC.

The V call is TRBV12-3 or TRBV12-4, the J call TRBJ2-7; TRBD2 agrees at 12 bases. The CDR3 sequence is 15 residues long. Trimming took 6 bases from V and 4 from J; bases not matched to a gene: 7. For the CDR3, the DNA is TGTGCCAGCAGCGTCACTAGCGGGAGGCTTTACGAGCAGTACTTC. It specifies CASSVTSGRLYEQYF.

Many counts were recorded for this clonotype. CDR3 in amino acids: CASKFDRGREKLFF. In nucleotides, the CDR3 is TGTGCCAGCAAATTCGACAGGGGAAGGGAAAAACTGTTTTTT. The chain uses TRBV6-1 and TRBJ1-4, with TRBD1 identical over 8 bases. With V trimmed by 7 bases and J by 8 bases, 9 bases remained unmatched. The germline CDR1 and CDR2 sequences are MNHNS and SASEGT. The length of the CDR3 is 14 residues.

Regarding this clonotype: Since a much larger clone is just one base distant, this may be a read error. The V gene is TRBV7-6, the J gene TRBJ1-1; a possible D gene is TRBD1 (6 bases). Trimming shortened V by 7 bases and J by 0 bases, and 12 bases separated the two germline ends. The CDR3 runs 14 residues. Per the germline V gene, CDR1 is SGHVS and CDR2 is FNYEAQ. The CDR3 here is CASMGGAVNTEAFF. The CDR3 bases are TGTGCCAGCATGGGGGGGGCGGTGAACACTGAAGCTTTCTTT.

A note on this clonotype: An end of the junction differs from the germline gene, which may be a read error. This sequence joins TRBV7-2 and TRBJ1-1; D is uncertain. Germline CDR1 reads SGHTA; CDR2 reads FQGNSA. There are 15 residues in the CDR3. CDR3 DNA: TGTGCAAGCACCCCAAGTTTCGCTCCGAACACTGAAGCTTTCTTT. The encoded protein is CASTPSFAPNTEAFF.

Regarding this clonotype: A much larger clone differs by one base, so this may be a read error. In DNA form, the CDR3 reads TGCAGTGCTAGGGGCCTAGCGGGAGTCAGTGAGGAGTTCTTC. Amino acids: CSARGLAGVSEEFF. J is TRBJ2-1 and V is TRBV20-1, with TRBD2 matching over 10 bases. There are 14 residues in the CDR3. Germline-derived CDR1 and CDR2 are DFQATT and SNEGSKA (reference sequence).

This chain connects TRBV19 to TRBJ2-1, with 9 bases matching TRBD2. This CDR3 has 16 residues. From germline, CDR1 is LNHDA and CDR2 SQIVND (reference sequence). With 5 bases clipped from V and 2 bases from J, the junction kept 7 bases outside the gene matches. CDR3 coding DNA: TGTGCCAGTAGTCCCTGGGTAGCGGGAGCCTACAATGAGCAGTTCTTC. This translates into CASSPWVAGAYNEQFF.

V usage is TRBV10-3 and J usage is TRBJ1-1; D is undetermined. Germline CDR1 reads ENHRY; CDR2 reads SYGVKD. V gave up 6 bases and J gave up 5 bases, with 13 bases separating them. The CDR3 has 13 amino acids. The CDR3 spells CAIRKRVGTEAFF. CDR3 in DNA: TGTGCCATCAGGAAGAGGGTCGGTACTGAAGCTTTCTTT.

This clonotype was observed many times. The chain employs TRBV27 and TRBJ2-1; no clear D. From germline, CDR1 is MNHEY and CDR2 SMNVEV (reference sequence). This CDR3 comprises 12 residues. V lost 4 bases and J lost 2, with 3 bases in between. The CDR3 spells CASSSPYNEQFF. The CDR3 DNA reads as TGTGCCAGCAGTTCCCCCTACAATGAGCAGTTCTTC.